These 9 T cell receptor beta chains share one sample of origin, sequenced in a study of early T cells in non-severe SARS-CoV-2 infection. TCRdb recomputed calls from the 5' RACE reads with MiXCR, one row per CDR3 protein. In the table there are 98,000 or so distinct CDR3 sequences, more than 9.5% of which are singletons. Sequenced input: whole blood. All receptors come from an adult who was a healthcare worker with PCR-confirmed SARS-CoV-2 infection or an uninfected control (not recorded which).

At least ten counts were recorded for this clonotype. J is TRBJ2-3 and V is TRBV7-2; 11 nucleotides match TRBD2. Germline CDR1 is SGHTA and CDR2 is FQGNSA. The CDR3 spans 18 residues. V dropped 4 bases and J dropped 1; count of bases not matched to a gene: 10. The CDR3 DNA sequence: TGTGCCAGCAGCTCAGGACTAGCGGGCCCGAGGGGCACAGATACGCAGTATTTT. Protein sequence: CASSSGLAGPRGTDTQYF.

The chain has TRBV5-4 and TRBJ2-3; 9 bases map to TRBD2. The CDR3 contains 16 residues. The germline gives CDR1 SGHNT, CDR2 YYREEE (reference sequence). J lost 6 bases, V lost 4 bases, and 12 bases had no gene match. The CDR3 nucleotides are TGTGCCAGCAGCACCCAGCGGGGGGACCTTTTGGATACGCAGTATTTT. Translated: CASSTQRGDLLDTQYF.

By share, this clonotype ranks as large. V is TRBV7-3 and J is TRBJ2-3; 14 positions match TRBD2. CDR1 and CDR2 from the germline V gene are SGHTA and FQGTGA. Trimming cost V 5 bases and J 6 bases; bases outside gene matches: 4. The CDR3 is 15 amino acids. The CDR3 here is CASSRLAGGQDTQYF. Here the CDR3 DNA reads TGTGCCAGCAGCCGACTAGCGGGAGGGCAGGATACGCAGTATTTT.

CDR3 protein: CASSSTGVVFSGELFF. The CDR3 DNA is TGCGCCAGCAGCTCAACTGGGGTAGTGTTCTCCGGGGAGCTGTTTTTT. This chain uses TRBV5-1 with TRBJ2-2; D gene uncertain. The ends were cut back, 3 bases at V and 6 bases at J, with 18 bases in the middle. Germline loops: CDR1 SGHRS, CDR2 YFSETQ. The CDR3 is made up of 16 amino acids.

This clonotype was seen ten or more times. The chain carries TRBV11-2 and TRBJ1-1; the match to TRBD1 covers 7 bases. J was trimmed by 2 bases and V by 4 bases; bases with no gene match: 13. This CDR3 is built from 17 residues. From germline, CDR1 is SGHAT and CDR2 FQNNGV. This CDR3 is CASSSARDSYTNTEAFF. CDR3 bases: TGTGCCAGCAGCTCGGCCAGGGACAGCTATACCAACACTGAAGCTTTCTTT.

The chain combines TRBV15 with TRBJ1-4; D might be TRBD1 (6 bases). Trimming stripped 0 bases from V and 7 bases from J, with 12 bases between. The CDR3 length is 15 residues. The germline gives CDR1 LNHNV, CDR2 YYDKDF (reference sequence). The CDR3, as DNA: TGTGCCACCAGCAGAGAACAGGGCCTTGGTGAAAAACTGTTTTTT. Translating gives CATSREQGLGEKLFF. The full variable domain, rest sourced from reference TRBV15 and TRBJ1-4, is DAMVIQNPRYQVTQFGKPVTLSCSQTLNHNVMYWYQQKSSQAPKLLFHYYDKDFNNEADTPDNFQSRRPNTSFCFLDIRSPGLGDTAMYLCATSREQGLGEKLFFGSGTQLSVL.

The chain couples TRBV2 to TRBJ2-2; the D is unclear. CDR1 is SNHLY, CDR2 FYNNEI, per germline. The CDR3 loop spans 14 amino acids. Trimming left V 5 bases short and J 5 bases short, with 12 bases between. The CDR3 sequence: CASSYGRETGELFF. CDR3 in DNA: TGTGCCAGCAGTTACGGACGAGAAACCGGGGAGCTGTTTTTT.

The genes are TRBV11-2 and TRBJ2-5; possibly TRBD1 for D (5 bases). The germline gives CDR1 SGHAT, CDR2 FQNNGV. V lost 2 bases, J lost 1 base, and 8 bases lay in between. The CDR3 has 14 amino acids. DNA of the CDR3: TGTGCCAGCAGCTTATTCCAGGGCCAAGAGACCCAGTACTTC. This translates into CASSLFQGQETQYF.

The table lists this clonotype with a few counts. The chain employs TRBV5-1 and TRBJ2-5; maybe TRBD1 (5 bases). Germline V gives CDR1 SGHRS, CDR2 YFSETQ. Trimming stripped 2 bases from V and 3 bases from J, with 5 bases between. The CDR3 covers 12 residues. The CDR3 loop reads CASSLGEETQYF. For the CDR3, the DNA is TGCGCCAGCAGCTTAGGGGAAGAGACCCAGTACTTC.